This T cell receptor (beta chain) was recorded in a study of OX40 agonist ivuxolimab in advanced cancers. Study context: Having had anti-PD-1, anti-PD-L1 or anti-CTLA-4 therapy before was allowed, and around 39% had some. General observations from the study: The authors did not determine the antigen specificity of the expanded peripheral T cells. Both CD4+ and CD8+ T cell populations in blood had undergone clonal expansion by week 6 at 0.1 to 3.0 mg/kg. Compared with others, partial responders at 0.1-3.0 mg/kg displayed clonal expansion among the lowest.

The germline CDR1 and CDR2 sequences are LNHDA and SQIVND (reference sequence). There are 14 residues in the CDR3. V lost 5 bases and J lost 3, with 10 bases in between. Clones were read by immunoSEQ multiplex PCR, and TCRdb kept only the in-frame ones, dropping some. The sample carries roughly 60,000 clones, about 90% recorded once. As for this clone: Its specificity is unknown.

This receptor was obtained from an adult with an advanced solid tumor such as melanoma, head and neck, liver or kidney cancer. The J gene is TRBJ1-4, the V gene TRBV19; D remains ambiguous. Sequencing was performed on CD4+ or CD8+ T cells sorted from blood, taken in a trial of the OX40 agonist ivuxolimab. The CDR3 DNA sequence: TGTGCCAGTAGTCGGGGTATAGCTAATGAAAAACTGTTTTTT. Translated, it gives CASSRGIANEKLFF.